This record concerns one TCR beta chain sequence. No antigen is known for it. A unique molecular identifier was carried by every single TCR cDNA molecule. TCRdb used MiXCR to reprocess the 5' RACE reads, holding one entry per CDR3 protein. This table has tens of thousands of distinct CDR3 sequences, about 4.5% appearing once. The sample belongs to a study of spatial heterogeneity in lung cancer. Time point reported: sample taken at primary tumor resection. Whole RNA from tumor, nontumor lung or frozen PBMC was sequenced unsorted. Donation came from 70 or so patients with untreated early-stage non-small cell lung cancer. This CDR3 has 13 amino acids. From germline, CDR1 is SQVTM and CDR2 ANQGSEA. Study outcomes and limitations: Blood carried ubiquitous expanded tumor TCRs more at resection than follow-up.

This chain joins TRBV29-1 and TRBJ2-1, with 14 nucleotides matching TRBD2. Source: PBMCs, taken at surgery. This clonotype originated in a male donor with early-stage non-small cell lung cancer. The CDR3 region is CGTGTSGSNEQFF. In DNA, the CDR3 is TGCGGAACCGGGACTAGCGGGAGCAATGAGCAGTTCTTC.